Below are 21 T cell receptor beta chains sequenced from a single sample in a study of cytomegalovirus exposure and HLA in healthy donors. PCR amplification relied on 60 Vbeta primers (plus 13 Jbeta primers). Produced via immunoSEQ multiplex PCR; TCRdb's table is partial and in-frame only. The sample includes fewer than 95,000 clones, 85% of them seen just once. The sequencing sample was made of PBMCs. The origin of the receptors is a man aged 35 to 55 in good health and CMV-seropositive.

V gene TRBV19 combines with J gene TRBJ2-3; D not resolved. This CDR3 is 15 amino acids long. The germline gives CDR1 LNHDA, CDR2 SQIVND (reference sequence). V was shortened by 1 base and J by 3 bases, with 11 bases between the two germline ends. The CDR3 bases are TGTGCCAGTAGTATAGGTTGGCAGAAGACAGATACGCAGTATTTT. Its protein product is CASSIGWQKTDTQYF.

The CDR3 loop reads CASSPPGTVQNTEAFF. The DNA of the CDR3 is TGTGCCAGCTCACCACCAGGGACAGTCCAGAACACTGAAGCTTTCTTT. This chain links TRBV18 with TRBJ1-1, with 7 nucleotides matching TRBD1. The V and J ends lost 0 bases and 1 base, in that order; junction bases with no gene match: 5. The CDR3 is 16 residues long. Germline assignment: CDR1 KGHSH and CDR2 LQKENI.

There are a few counts of this clone. V usage is TRBV7-9 and J usage is TRBJ1-6; 9 bases are shared with TRBD1. V was clipped by 5 bases and J by 10 bases; unmatched bases: 9. CDR3 length: 15 residues. The germline V gene has CDR1 SEHNR and CDR2 FQNEAQ (reference sequence). This CDR3 reads CASSPGDRERSPLHF. CDR3 sequence (DNA): TGTGCCAGCAGCCCGGGGGACAGGGAGAGATCACCCCTCCACTTT. The whole variable domain, remainder taken from reference TRBV7-9 and TRBJ1-6, is DTGVSQNPRHKITKRGQNVTFRCDPISEHNRLYWYRQTLGQGPEFLTYFQNEAQLEKSRLLSDRFSAERPKGSFSTLEIQRTEQGDSAMYLCASSPGDRERSPLHFGNGTRLTVT.

The V call is TRBV2, the J call TRBJ2-1; 9 bases line up with TRBD2. CDR1 is SNHLY and CDR2 is FYNNEI in the germline V gene. The CDR3 spans 15 residues. V dropped 6 bases and J dropped 4; count of bases not matched to a gene: 7. As DNA, the CDR3 is TGTGCCAGCAGGCCAAAGACTAGCGGATACAATGAGCAGTTCTTC. It is translated as CASRPKTSGYNEQFF. Complete variable domain (other parts from reference TRBV2 and TRBJ2-1): EPEVTQTPSHQVTQMGQEVILRCVPISNHLYFYWYRQILGQKVEFLVSFYNNEISEKSEIFDDQFSVERPDGSNFTLKIRSTKLEDSAMYFCASRPKTSGYNEQFFGPGTRLTVL.

This clone was seen more than once but under ten times. The chain is built from TRBV6-1 and TRBJ2-7, with a weak D call TRBD1 (8 bases). The CDR3 runs 15 residues. V was clipped by 6 bases and J by 3 bases, with 18 bases between them. The germline gives CDR1 MNHNS, CDR2 SASEGT. In DNA form, the CDR3 reads TGTGCCAGCAGAGCCCTACAGGGGGGGTTCTACGAGCAGTACTTC. It encodes CASRALQGGFYEQYF.

The gene calls are TRBV11-2 and TRBJ2-1; TRBD2 matches at 12 bases. Germline CDR1 and CDR2: SGHAT and FQNNGV. With V trimmed by 7 bases and J by 5 bases, 6 bases remained unmatched. The CDR3 runs to 15 residues. The CDR3 sequence is CASTLAGGSHNEQFF. Written as DNA, the CDR3 is TGTGCCAGCACCCTAGCGGGGGGGAGCCACAATGAGCAGTTCTTC.

V usage is TRBV28 and J usage is TRBJ2-4; 11 positions agree with TRBD2. Trimming removed 7 bases from V and 3 bases from J; junction bases left unmatched: 8. Per germline, CDR1 MDHEN and CDR2 SYDVKM. The CDR3 totals 16 residues. The CDR3 reads CASTLGLAGGKNIQYF. The CDR3 bases are TGTGCCAGCACCCTTGGGCTAGCGGGGGGCAAAAACATTCAGTACTTC.

There are a few counts of this clone. The chain employs TRBV5-1 and TRBJ2-3; TRBD1 is a possible D gene (6 bases). Germline assignment: CDR1 SGHRS and CDR2 YFSETQ. The CDR3 has 15 residues. The V end lost 0 bases, the J end lost 1 base, and 9 bases lay between the germline ends. CDR3 loop: CASSLVTGRTDTQYF. For the CDR3, the DNA is TGCGCCAGCAGCTTGGTTACAGGGCGCACAGATACGCAGTATTTT. Drawing the rest from reference TRBV5-1 and TRBJ2-3, the complete variable domain is KAGVTQTPRYLIKTRGQQVTLSCSPISGHRSVSWYQQTPGQGLQFLFEYFSETQRNKGNFPGRFSGRQFSNSRSEMNVSTLELGDSALYLCASSLVTGRTDTQYFGPGTRLTVL.

The genes are TRBV7-2 and TRBJ2-3; D uncertain. V lost 5 bases, J lost 2 bases, and 8 bases lay in between. The CDR3 sequence is 13 residues long. Looked up from germline, CDR1 is SGHTA and CDR2 is FQGNSA. The CDR3 DNA is TGTGCCAGCAGCCGACTGTCCACAGATACGCAGTATTTT. Its translation: CASSRLSTDTQYF.

The CDR3 reads CASSSPPRTDTQYF. CDR3 sequence (DNA): TGCGCCAGCAGCTCCCCACCGAGAACAGATACGCAGTATTTT. The chain recombines TRBV5-1 with TRBJ2-3; unclear D gene. The CDR3 has 14 amino acids. The germline V and J ends were trimmed by 3 bases and 3 bases, with 11 bases remaining between them. CDR1 and CDR2 (germline): SGHRS, YFSETQ.

This chain links TRBV25-1 with TRBJ1-4, with TRBD1 matching 7 bases. CDR1 is MGHDK, CDR2 SYGVNS, per germline. V lost 5 bases and J lost 3; bases outside the gene matches: 6. The CDR3 runs to 15 residues. The CDR3 sequence is CASSKSGQPNEKLFF. The CDR3 DNA reads TGTGCCAGCAGTAAATCGGGACAGCCTAATGAAAAACTGTTTTTT.

The J gene is TRBJ2-6, the V gene TRBV11-2; 16 bases map to TRBD2. This CDR3 spans 20 amino acids. Losses at the gene ends were 0 bases for V and 2 bases for J; bases not matched to a gene: 4. Germline V gene sequence: CDR1 SGHAT, CDR2 FQNNGV. For the CDR3, the DNA is TGTGCCAGCAGCTTAGATCTGGGACTAGCGGGGGGGCCTGGGGCCAACGTCCTGACTTTC. Translation gives CASSLDLGLAGGPGANVLTF.

The chain carries TRBV28 and TRBJ1-2; D gene uncertain. The CDR3 consists of 13 residues. Trimming stripped 3 bases from V and 6 bases from J, with 11 bases between. Germline-derived CDR1 and CDR2 are MDHEN and SYDVKM. CDR3 DNA: TGTGCCAGCAGTTTTAGACTATCGGATGGCTACACCTTC. Translating gives CASSFRLSDGYTF.

V usage is TRBV9 and J usage is TRBJ1-2; 8 bases are a match to TRBD1. Unmatched junction bases numbered 10, after V lost 4 bases and J lost 2 bases. The CDR3 contains 16 residues. Germline CDR1 is SGDLS and CDR2 is YYNGEE. The CDR3 DNA reads TGTGCCAGCAGCCCTGGGACAGGCAGCCCCAACTATGGCTACACCTTC. Translating gives CASSPGTGSPNYGYTF.

This chain uses TRBV28 with TRBJ2-7; 10 bases line up with TRBD2. Germline CDR1 and CDR2: MDHEN and SYDVKM. V trimming: 4 bases; J trimming: 1 base; junction bases outside the gene matches: 10. The CDR3 has 17 residues. CDR3 nucleotides: TGTGCCAGCAGTTCACACCAAGCGGGAGGGCTTTCCTACGAGCAGTACTTC. This encodes CASSSHQAGGLSYEQYF.

The chain employs TRBV11-2 and TRBJ2-5, with TRBD2 matching 11 bases. J lost 2 bases, V lost 1 base, and 9 bases had no gene match. The germline gives CDR1 SGHAT, CDR2 FQNNGV. This CDR3 has 18 amino acids. Here the CDR3 DNA reads TGTGCCAGCAGCTTAGGGGCTCTAGCGGGGGGCATTCAAGAGACCCAGTACTTC. This sequence encodes CASSLGALAGGIQETQYF.

The chain combines TRBV5-8 with TRBJ2-3; 12 bases agree with TRBD2. V gave up 2 bases and J gave up 2 bases; unmatched junction bases: 3. Germline lookup yields CDR1 SGHTS and CDR2 YDEGEE. The CDR3 sequence is 16 residues long. In DNA form, the CDR3 reads TGTGCCAGCAGCTTCCGGACTAGCGGGGTCACAGATACGCAGTATTTT. Protein sequence: CASSFRTSGVTDTQYF.

The chain has TRBV27 and TRBJ2-3, with D perhaps TRBD1 (5 bases). CDR3 length: 14 residues. The germline CDR1 and CDR2 sequences are MNHEY and SMNVEV (reference sequence). The V end was cut by 5 bases, the J end by 3 bases, with 12 bases between. CDR3 sequence reads: CASSPRQKTDTQYF. CDR3 bases: TGTGCCAGCAGTCCAAGACAGAAAACAGATACGCAGTATTTT.

The J gene is TRBJ1-1, the V gene TRBV6-1; tentatively, D is TRBD1 (5 bases). This CDR3 spans 13 amino acids. Between the trimmed V and J ends, which lost 6 bases and 1 base, there was a span of 9 bases. From germline, CDR1 is MNHNS and CDR2 SASEGT. The CDR3 DNA follows: TGTGCCAGCAGGGGGGGATGGAACACTGAAGCTTTCTTT. It specifies CASRGGWNTEAFF.

V is TRBV7-8 and J is TRBJ2-3, with TRBD2 matching over 11 bases. The V and J ends lost 2 bases and 5 bases, in that order; junction bases with no gene match: 9. CDR1 and CDR2 from the germline V gene are SGHVS and FQNEAQ. The CDR3 has 17 residues. The CDR3 coding sequence is TGTGCCAGCAGCTTAAACCCTAGCGGGGGGTGGAGAGATACGCAGTATTTT. This codes for CASSLNPSGGWRDTQYF.

V and J are TRBV6-4 and TRBJ1-2; D ambiguous. Germline V gene lookup returns CDR1 MRHNA and CDR2 SNTAGT. The CDR3 covers 16 residues. Deletions cut 0 bases from V and 6 bases from J, with 17 bases between. CDR3 in DNA: TGTGCCAGCAGTGACTCGAGGCCCGCCAAATATAATGGCTACACCTTC. It yields the protein CASSDSRPAKYNGYTF.